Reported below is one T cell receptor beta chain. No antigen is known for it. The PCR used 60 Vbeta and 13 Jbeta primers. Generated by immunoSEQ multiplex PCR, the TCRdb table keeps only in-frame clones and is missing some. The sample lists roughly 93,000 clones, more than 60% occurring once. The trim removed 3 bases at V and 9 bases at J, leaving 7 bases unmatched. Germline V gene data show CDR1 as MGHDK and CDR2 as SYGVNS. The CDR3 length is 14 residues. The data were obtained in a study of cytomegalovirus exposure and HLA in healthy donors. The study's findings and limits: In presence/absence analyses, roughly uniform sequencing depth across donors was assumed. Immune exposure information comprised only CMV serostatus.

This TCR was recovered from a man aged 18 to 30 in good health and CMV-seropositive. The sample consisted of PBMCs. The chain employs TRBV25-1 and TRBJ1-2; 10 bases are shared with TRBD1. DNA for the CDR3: TGTGCCAGCAGTGAGCCGGGACAGGGGTTGCGCTACACCTTC. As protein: CASSEPGQGLRYTF.